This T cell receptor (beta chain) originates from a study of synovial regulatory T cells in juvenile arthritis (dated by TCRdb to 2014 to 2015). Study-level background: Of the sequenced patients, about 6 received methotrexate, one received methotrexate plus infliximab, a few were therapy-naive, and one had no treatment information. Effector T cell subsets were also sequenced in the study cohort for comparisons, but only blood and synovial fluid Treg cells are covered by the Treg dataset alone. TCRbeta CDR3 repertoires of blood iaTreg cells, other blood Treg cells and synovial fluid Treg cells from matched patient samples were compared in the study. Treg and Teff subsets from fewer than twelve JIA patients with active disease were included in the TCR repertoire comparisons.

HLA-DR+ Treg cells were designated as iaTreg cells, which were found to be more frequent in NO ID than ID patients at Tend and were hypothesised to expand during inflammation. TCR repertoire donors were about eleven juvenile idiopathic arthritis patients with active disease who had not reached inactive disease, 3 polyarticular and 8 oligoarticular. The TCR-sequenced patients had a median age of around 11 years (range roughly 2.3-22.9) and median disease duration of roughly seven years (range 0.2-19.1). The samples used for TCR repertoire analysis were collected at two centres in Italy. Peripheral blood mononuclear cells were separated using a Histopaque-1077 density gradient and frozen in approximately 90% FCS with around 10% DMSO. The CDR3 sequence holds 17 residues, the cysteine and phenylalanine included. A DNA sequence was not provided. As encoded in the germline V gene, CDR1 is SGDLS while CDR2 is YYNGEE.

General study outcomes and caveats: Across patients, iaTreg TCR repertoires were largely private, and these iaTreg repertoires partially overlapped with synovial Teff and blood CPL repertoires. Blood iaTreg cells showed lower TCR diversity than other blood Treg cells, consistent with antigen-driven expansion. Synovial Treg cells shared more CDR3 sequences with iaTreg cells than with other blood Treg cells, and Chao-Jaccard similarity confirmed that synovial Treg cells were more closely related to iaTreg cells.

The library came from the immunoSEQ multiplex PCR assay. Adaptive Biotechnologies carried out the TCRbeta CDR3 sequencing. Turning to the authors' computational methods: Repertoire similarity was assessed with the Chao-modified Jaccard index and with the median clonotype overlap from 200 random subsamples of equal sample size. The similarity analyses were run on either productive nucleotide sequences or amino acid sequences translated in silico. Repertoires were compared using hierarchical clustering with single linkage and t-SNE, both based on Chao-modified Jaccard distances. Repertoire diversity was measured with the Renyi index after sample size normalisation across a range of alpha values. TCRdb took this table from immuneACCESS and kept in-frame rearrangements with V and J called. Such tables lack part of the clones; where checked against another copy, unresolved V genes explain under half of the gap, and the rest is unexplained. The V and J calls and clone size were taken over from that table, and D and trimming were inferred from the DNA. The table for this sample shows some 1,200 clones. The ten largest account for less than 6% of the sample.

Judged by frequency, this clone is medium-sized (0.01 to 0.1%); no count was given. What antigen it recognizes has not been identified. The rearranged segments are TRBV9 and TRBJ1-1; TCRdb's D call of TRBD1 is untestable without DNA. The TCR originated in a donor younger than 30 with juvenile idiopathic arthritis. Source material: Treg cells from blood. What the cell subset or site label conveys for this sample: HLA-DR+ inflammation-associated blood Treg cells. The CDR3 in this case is CASSVTGTGGPNTEAFF.